Included here is one T cell receptor beta chain sequence, with context. Its cognate antigen is unknown. The CDR3 ends on some other residue instead of the conserved phenylalanine or tryptophan, so this is likely a read error. This sample stems from a study of T cell responses to AZD1222 COVID-19 vaccine. The repertoire was sequenced with immunoSEQ multiplex PCR; TCRdb's copy has only in-frame clones and lacks some. This sample has roughly 70,000 clones, with under 90% found just once. Second doses at about 4 or about 12 weeks were pooled. Study-wide findings and caveats: Spike-specific TCRs gained breadth and depth after people received two AZD1222 doses. The span of vaccine-associated CD4 TCRs extended across spike, with dominance at 160-218 and 743-854.

CDR3 length: 14 amino acids. The germline V and J ends were trimmed by 9 bases and 0 bases, with 14 bases remaining between them. Germline loops: CDR1 LNHDA, CDR2 SQIVND (reference sequence). The V gene is TRBV19, the J gene TRBJ1-2; D not certain. This TCR came from an adult who received the AZD1222 COVID-19 vaccine. The material sequenced was peripheral blood, taken 28 days after the second AZD1222 dose. The CDR3 region has the DNA TGTGCCAGCCAGAGTGAACCACCTAACTATGGCTACACCCTC. Translating it yields CASQSEPPNYGYTL.